This T cell receptor (beta chain) was observed in a study of cytomegalovirus exposure and HLA in healthy donors. 60 Vbeta and 13 Jbeta primers were used in PCR. Assay: immunoSEQ multiplex PCR; the TCRdb copy retains only in-frame clones and omits some. The repertoire includes 110,000 or so clones, 75% of them detected once, and 2.9% sits in the top ten. Worth noting for this clone: Its antigen is still unknown.

Findings and limits, study-wide: The likely origin of a cluster of highly shared sequence variants was a sequencing artifact. In an earlier analysis, in some 540 donors, most V segments appeared productive either ~90% or ~30% of the time. Several of the most significant clusters were apparently associated with common viral pathogens in a later analysis.

The germline V gene encodes CDR1 MNHNS and CDR2 SASEGT. CDR3 size: 15 residues. V shed 1 base and J 2 bases; nucleotides not matched to a gene: 4. Sequencing was carried out using PBMCs. The receptor comes from a woman between 40 and 50 years old in good health and CMV-seropositive. This chain uses TRBV6-1 with TRBJ2-7; the match to TRBD1 covers 8 bases. Here the CDR3 DNA reads TGTGCCAGCAGTGAAGGGACAGGGTCGGCCTACGAGCAGTACTTC. This encodes CASSEGTGSAYEQYF.